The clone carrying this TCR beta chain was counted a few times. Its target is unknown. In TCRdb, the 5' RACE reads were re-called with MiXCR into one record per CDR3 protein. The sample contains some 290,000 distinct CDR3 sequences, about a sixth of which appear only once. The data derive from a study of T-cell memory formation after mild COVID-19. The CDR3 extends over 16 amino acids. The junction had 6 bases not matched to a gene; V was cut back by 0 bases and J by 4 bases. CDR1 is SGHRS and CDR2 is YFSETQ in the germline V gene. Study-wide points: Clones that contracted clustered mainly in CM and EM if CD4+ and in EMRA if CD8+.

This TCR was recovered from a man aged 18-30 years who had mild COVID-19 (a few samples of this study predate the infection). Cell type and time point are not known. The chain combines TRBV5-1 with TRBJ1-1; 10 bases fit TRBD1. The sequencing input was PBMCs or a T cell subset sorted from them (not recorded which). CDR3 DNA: TGCGCCAGCAGCTTGGCCGGACAGGGGGGTGGCACTGAAGCTTTCTTT. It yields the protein CASSLAGQGGGTEAFF. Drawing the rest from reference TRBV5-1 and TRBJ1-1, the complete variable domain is KAGVTQTPRYLIKTRGQQVTLSCSPISGHRSVSWYQQTPGQGLQFLFEYFSETQRNKGNFPGRFSGRQFSNSRSEMNVSTLELGDSALYLCASSLAGQGGGTEAFFGQGTRLTVV.